The source of this T cell receptor (beta chain) is a study of T cells in Graves' hyperthyroidism and ophthalmopathy. Germline CDR1 is LGHNA and CDR2 is YSLEER. Trimming stripped 0 bases from V and 5 bases from J, with 13 bases between. The length of the CDR3 is 15 residues. Amplification of TCR beta CDR3 regions was performed using RNA transcripts as template. The HTBI primer set was used in a first-round RT-PCR of the TCR CDR3. TCRdb re-called the multiplex PCR reads through MiXCR, storing one row per CDR3 protein. The sample has approximately 530,000 distinct CDR3 sequences, 16% seen once; the top ten hold 18%.

Sequenced input: blood. The chain uses TRBV4-3 and TRBJ1-1, with D unresolved. The TCR originated in a young woman with Graves' hyperthyroidism. The CDR3 DNA sequence: TGCGCCAGCAGCCAAGATGGTAAGGGAGGGACTGAAGCTTTCTTT. This encodes CASSQDGKGGTEAFF.